This passage covers 23 T cell receptor beta chains from one sample sequenced in a study of blood T cell repertoires in COVID-19. Profiled with immunoSEQ multiplex PCR; TCRdb holds only in-frame clones, not every one. The table lists fewer than 60,000 clones, approximately 75% of them singletons. Input material: peripheral blood. The receptors shown here come from a man in his fifties or sixties with COVID-19, enrolled during active disease.

The chain has TRBV5-4 and TRBJ1-2; D unclear. This CDR3 is built from 12 residues. V lost 4 bases to trimming and J lost 4 bases, with 8 bases between them. The germline gives CDR1 SGHNT, CDR2 YYREEE (reference sequence). The CDR3 nucleotides are TGTGCCAGCAGCCGAGACACCTATGGCTACACCTTC. Protein sequence: CASSRDTYGYTF.

This clone occurred a few times. The CDR3 coding sequence is TGTGCCAGCAGTTTCCAGGTGGGTGGCTACACCTTC. Translated, it gives CASSFQVGGYTF. The gene calls are TRBV12-3 or TRBV12-4 and TRBJ1-2, with no clear D. This CDR3 spans 12 amino acids. V dropped 3 bases and J dropped 7 bases, with 9 bases sitting between them.

This clone was counted once. The chain is built from TRBV30 and TRBJ2-4; D might be TRBD1 (5 bases). This CDR3 spans 17 amino acids. V lost 4 bases and J lost 0, with 19 bases in between. Germline V gene data show CDR1 as GTSNPN and CDR2 as SVGIG (reference sequence). The chain's CDR3 is CAWIRVGHLVAKNIQYF. For the CDR3, the DNA is TGTGCCTGGATTCGGGTCGGACACCTAGTAGCCAAAAACATTCAGTACTTC.

The V and J genes are TRBV2 and TRBJ1-6; tentatively, D is TRBD1 (6 bases). Germline V gene data show CDR1 as SNHLY and CDR2 as FYNNEI. Trimming stripped 7 bases from V and 5 bases from J, with 6 bases between. This CDR3 spans 12 amino acids. As DNA, the CDR3 is TGTGCCAGCAACAGGGATAATTCACCCCTCCACTTT. It encodes CASNRDNSPLHF.

The chain has TRBV21-1 and TRBJ1-1. TRBV21-1 is listed as a pseudogene. CDR3 length equals 15 residues. DNA of the CDR3: TGTGCCAGCAGCAAAAGGGAGGTGTCGAACACTGAAGCTTTCTTT. It specifies CASSKREVSNTEAFF.

Comments on this clone: The junction differs from germline at one of its ends, possibly a read error. This chain uses TRBV5-1 with TRBJ2-1, with D perhaps TRBD2 (5 bases). The CDR3 spans 15 residues. The germline V gene has CDR1 SGHRS and CDR2 YFSETQ. CDR3 coding DNA: TGCGCCAGCAGTTTGGACGTTGGGGAGTACAATGAGCAGTTCTTC. The encoded protein is CASSLDVGEYNEQFF.

This chain uses TRBV15 with TRBJ2-1; 12 bases map to TRBD2. V gave up 5 bases and J gave up 4 bases; unmatched junction bases: 9. Germline V gene sequence: CDR1 LNHNV, CDR2 YYDKDF (reference sequence). This CDR3 has 17 residues. The CDR3 coding sequence is TGTGCCACCAGCTCTTTATGGACTAGCGGGGATTACAATGAGCAGTTCTTC. Translating it yields CATSSLWTSGDYNEQFF.

The rearrangement joins TRBV10-3 to TRBJ1-2; TRBD1 might be the D (5 bases). This CDR3 has 13 amino acids. Deletions cut 2 bases from V and 8 bases from J, with 12 bases between. CDR1 ENHRY and CDR2 SYGVKD come from the germline V gene. In DNA form, the CDR3 reads TGTGCCATCAGTGAGGGGGCGGAGAGCGGCTACACCTTC. Translated, it gives CAISEGAESGYTF.

V is TRBV14 and J is TRBJ2-6; possible D gene TRBD1, 6 bases. V was trimmed by 4 bases and J by 1 base, leaving 14 bases between them. Germline V CDR1 and CDR2: SGHDN, FVKESK. The CDR3 extends over 17 amino acids. The CDR3 DNA reads as TGTGCCAGCAGCCTCCTTCGGCAGGGGTCTGGGGCCAACGTCCTGACTTTC. As protein: CASSLLRQGSGANVLTF.

This clone showed up just a few times. The V call is TRBV7-2, the J call TRBJ1-4; 9 nucleotides line up with TRBD1. V was clipped by 1 base and J by 8 bases; unmatched bases: 14. Germline V gene lookup returns CDR1 SGHTA and CDR2 FQGNSA. CDR3 length equals 18 residues. In DNA form, the CDR3 reads TGTGCCAGCAGCTTAGGTCTTGGGGGGACAGGGCGGCGAGAAAAACTGTTTTTT. It specifies CASSLGLGGTGRREKLFF.

CDR3 nucleotides: TGTGCCAGCAGTTACGGCAGGGAAGGCTACGAGCAGTACTTC. Protein product: CASSYGREGYEQYF. This sequence joins TRBV6-5 and TRBJ2-7, with D tentatively TRBD1 (5 bases). Trimming pared 2 bases from V and 3 bases from J, leaving 11 bases between. The germline V gene has CDR1 MNHEY and CDR2 SVGAGI. The CDR3 sequence is 14 residues long.

The rearrangement uses TRBV5-1 and TRBJ2-7; TRBD1 agrees at 8 bases. CDR3 length: 14 residues. Unmatched junction bases numbered 6, after V lost 5 bases and J lost 2 bases. Germline V gene lookup returns CDR1 SGHRS and CDR2 YFSETQ. CDR3 protein: CASRRGTGTYEQYF. The CDR3 nucleotides are TGCGCCAGCAGGAGGGGGACAGGTACCTACGAGCAGTACTTC.

J is TRBJ2-3 and V is TRBV30, with 7 bases fitting TRBD1. This CDR3 region has 15 residues. Germline V gives CDR1 GTSNPN, CDR2 SVGIG (reference sequence). The junction had 11 bases not matched to a gene; V was cut back by 2 bases and J by 6 bases. CDR3 sequence reads: CAWSRGTGAGDTQYF. CDR3 nucleotide sequence: TGTGCCTGGAGTCGGGGAACAGGGGCTGGGGATACGCAGTATTTT.

The J gene is TRBJ1-3, the V gene TRBV9; D not certain. This CDR3 has 15 amino acids. The germline V and J ends were trimmed by 4 bases and 4 bases, with 15 bases remaining between them. Germline V gene sequence: CDR1 SGDLS, CDR2 YYNGEE. The CDR3 DNA follows: TGTGCCAGCAGCCGGAGGGTATCTGGCGGAAACACCATATATTTT. Translating it yields CASSRRVSGGNTIYF. The whole variable domain, filled in from reference TRBV9 and TRBJ1-3, reads DSGVTQTPKHLITATGQRVTLRCSPRSGDLSVYWYQQSLDQGLQFLIQYYNGEERAKGNILERFSAQQFPDLHSELNLSSLELGDSALYFCASSRRVSGGNTIYFGEGSWLTVV.

Written as DNA, the CDR3 is TGTGCCAGCGAGCACGCAACCACAGATACGCAGTATTTT. Translated, it gives CASEHATTDTQYF. The chain recombines TRBV3-1 (or the pseudogene TRBV3-2) with TRBJ2-3; the D is unclear. The CDR3 covers 13 residues. Germline CDR1 LGHDT, CDR2 YNNKEL (reference sequence). V was clipped by 8 bases and J by 2 bases, with 11 bases between them.

This clone was seen once. The V and J genes are TRBV4-1 and TRBJ1-5, with D possibly being TRBD1 (5 bases). Germline V gene data show CDR1 as MGHRA and CDR2 as YSYEKL. Trimming left V 1 base short and J 3 bases short, with 16 bases between. The CDR3 extends over 17 amino acids. The CDR3 DNA sequence: TGCGCCAGCAGCCAAGTAAAAAGCCAGGGAAACAATCAGCCCCAGCATTTT. This gives the protein CASSQVKSQGNNQPQHF.

The V call is TRBV6-1, the J call TRBJ1-6; D is unresolved. The CDR3 runs to 17 residues. V was shortened by 3 bases and J by 6 bases, with 18 bases between the two germline ends. Germline CDR1 and CDR2: MNHNS and SASEGT. The CDR3 loop reads CASSEVAVPGINSPLHF. CDR3 coding DNA: TGTGCCAGCAGTGAGGTGGCCGTTCCGGGGATTAATTCACCCCTCCACTTT.

The rearrangement joins TRBV3-1 (or the pseudogene TRBV3-2) to TRBJ1-6; D remains unclear. This CDR3 is built from 13 residues. Trimming removed 6 bases from V and 11 bases from J, with 14 bases in between. The germline V gene has CDR1 LGHDT and CDR2 YNNKEL (reference sequence). CDR3 bases: TGTGCCAGCAGGAGTGGAGGTTCTACACCCCTCCACTTT. As protein: CASRSGGSTPLHF.

This clone was counted between two and nine times. V usage is TRBV15 and J usage is TRBJ1-5, with no clear D. This CDR3 has 18 amino acids. The V and J ends lost 0 bases and 0 bases respectively, with 15 bases between them. Per germline, CDR1 LNHNV and CDR2 YYDKDF (reference sequence). Written as DNA, the CDR3 is TGTGCCACCAGCAGAGATCGACGGGGTATTGATAGCAATCAGCCCCAGCATTTT. Residues: CATSRDRRGIDSNQPQHF.

V gene TRBV7-3 combines with J gene TRBJ2-2, with TRBD2 identical over 10 bases. With V trimmed by 4 bases and J by 7 bases, 9 bases remained unmatched. The length of the CDR3 is 16 residues. Germline CDR1 reads SGHTA; CDR2 reads FQGTGA. In DNA form, the CDR3 reads TGTGCCAGCAGCTCAGCGGGAGGGCCCGGAGGCGGGGAGCTGTTTTTT. Translated: CASSSAGGPGGGELFF.

V gene TRBV4-2 combines with J gene TRBJ1-5; TRBD1 agrees at 8 bases. The V and J ends lost 6 bases and 5 bases, in that order; junction bases with no gene match: 12. There are 16 residues in the CDR3. Per germline, CDR1 LGHNA and CDR2 YNFKEQ. This CDR3 is CASSFSGQGGDQPQHF. The CDR3 DNA follows: TGTGCCAGCAGTTTTTCAGGACAGGGCGGGGATCAGCCCCAGCATTTT.

The rearrangement links TRBV6-5 to TRBJ1-4; D is possibly TRBD1 (6 bases). Per germline, CDR1 MNHEY and CDR2 SVGAGI. Trimming removed 6 bases at V and 3 bases at J, with 11 bases between. The CDR3 length is 14 residues. CDR3 in DNA: TGTGCCAGCAGGCGGACAGCCTCTAATGAAAAACTGTTTTTT. Translation: CASRRTASNEKLFF.

This chain joins TRBV7-3 and TRBJ2-2; 8 nucleotides line up with TRBD2. This CDR3 contains 14 residues. The germline V gene encodes CDR1 SGHTA and CDR2 FQGTGA. Trimming took 6 bases from V and 4 from J; bases not matched to a gene: 4. The CDR3 spells CASSPGLATGELFF. The DNA of the CDR3 is TGTGCCAGCAGTCCTGGACTAGCCACCGGGGAGCTGTTTTTT.